One and the same sample provided the 5 T cell receptor beta chains below, sequenced in a study of OX40 agonist ivuxolimab in advanced cancers. The protocol was immunoSEQ multiplex PCR, while the TCRdb copy is restricted to in-frame clones and leaves out a portion. The sample consists of some 68,000 clones, more than 75% of them appearing once. Sequencing was performed on CD4+ or CD8+ T cells sorted from blood, taken in a trial of the OX40 agonist ivuxolimab. All receptors come from an adult with an advanced solid tumor such as melanoma, head and neck, liver or kidney cancer.

This chain joins TRBV9 and TRBJ2-1, with 10 positions matching TRBD2. Losses at the gene ends were 0 bases for V and 9 bases for J; bases not matched to a gene: 9. The CDR3 consists of 16 residues. Germline lookup yields CDR1 SGDLS and CDR2 YYNGEE. CDR3 amino acids: CASSVGGASGRGEQFF. As DNA, the CDR3 is TGTGCCAGCAGCGTAGGGGGGGCTAGCGGGAGAGGTGAGCAGTTCTTC.

This clone came up a few times. The chain joins TRBV13 to TRBJ1-5; D call uncertain. Trimming removed 3 bases from V and 4 bases from J, with 13 bases in between. The CDR3 loop spans 15 amino acids. Per germline, CDR1 PRHDT and CDR2 FYEKMQ (reference sequence). DNA of the CDR3: TGTGCCAGCAGCTTTTCCGCCAGAAAGAATCAGCCCCAGCATTTT. Amino acid sequence: CASSFSARKNQPQHF.

This clone has a handful of counts. The chain links TRBV29-1 to TRBJ2-2; either TRBD1 or TRBD2 may fit D (5 bases each). This CDR3 region has 14 residues. V lost 7 bases, J lost 5 bases, and 17 bases lay in between. Germline-derived CDR1 and CDR2 are SQVTM and ANQGSEA. CDR3 protein: CSASSGARTGELFF. The CDR3 DNA reads TGCAGCGCCTCTTCCGGGGCTCGAACCGGGGAGCTGTTTTTT.

This chain links TRBV28 with TRBJ2-5; 7 positions agree with TRBD2. This CDR3 is 16 amino acids long. The V gene's germline CDR1 is MDHEN and CDR2 SYDVKM. Unmatched junction bases numbered 11, after V lost 3 bases and J lost 4 bases. The CDR3 loop is CASSLSGGGLLETQYF. Written as DNA, the CDR3 is TGTGCCAGCAGTTTGAGTGGGGGGGGACTACTAGAGACCCAGTACTTC.

The V and J genes are TRBV6-1 and TRBJ1-5; D unclear. Germline CDR1 reads MNHNS; CDR2 reads SASEGT. The CDR3 consists of 12 residues. V was trimmed by 6 bases and J by 1 base, leaving 4 bases between them. CDR3 sequence: CASRLSNQPQHF. CDR3 DNA: TGTGCCAGCAGGCTAAGCAATCAGCCCCAGCATTTT.